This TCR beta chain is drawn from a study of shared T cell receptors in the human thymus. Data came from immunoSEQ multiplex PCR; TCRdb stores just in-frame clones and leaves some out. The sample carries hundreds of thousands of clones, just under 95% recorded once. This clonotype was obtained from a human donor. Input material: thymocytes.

CDR3 DNA sequence: TGTGCCAGTAGTATAAAGGGGACTGAAGCTTTCTTT. Its protein is CASSIKGTEAFF. V is TRBV19 and J is TRBJ1-1; possible D gene TRBD1, 5 bases. Germline V gene sequence: CDR1 LNHDA, CDR2 SQIVND (reference sequence). V shed 2 bases and J shed 5 bases, with 6 bases lying between them. This CDR3 is 12 amino acids long.